These 17 T cell receptor beta chains share one sample of origin, sequenced in a study of blood T cell repertoires in COVID-19. Measured with immunoSEQ multiplex PCR; TCRdb has only the in-frame clones, and not every one. The data contain about 92,000 clones, around three quarters of them singletons. The source material was peripheral blood. The receptors were gathered from a man aged 50-59 years who had recovered from COVID-19.

The rearrangement links TRBV5-6 to TRBJ2-7; 9 nucleotides align to TRBD2. This CDR3 comprises 15 residues. After removal of 2 bases from V and 6 bases from J, the junction contained 9 bases not matched to a gene. Germline CDR1 reads SGHDT; CDR2 reads YYEEEE. CDR3 nucleotide sequence: TGTGCCAGCAGCTTTAGCGGGGGCCCCGCCTCCGAGCAGTACTTC. Its translation: CASSFSGGPASEQYF.

The gene calls are TRBV9 and TRBJ2-5; the match to TRBD1 covers 7 bases. In germline, CDR1 is SGDLS, CDR2 YYNGEE. With 4 bases clipped from V and 5 bases from J, the junction kept 11 bases outside the gene matches. The CDR3 sequence is 15 residues long. The DNA of the CDR3 is TGTGCCAGCAGCCGTACAGGGGACGGTGAGGAGACCCAGTACTTC. Its translation is CASSRTGDGEETQYF.

This chain links TRBV6-2 or TRBV6-3 with TRBJ2-2, with TRBD1 matching 9 bases. Trimming removed 2 bases from V and 2 bases from J; junction bases left unmatched: 9. The germline CDR1 and CDR2 sequences are MNHEY and SVGEGT. The length of the CDR3 is 18 residues. CDR3 bases: TGTGCCAGCAGTTACGGAACCCCGACAGGGGGTAACACCGGGGAGCTGTTTTTT. Translation gives CASSYGTPTGGNTGELFF.

The chain uses TRBV7-3 and TRBJ1-1; D remains ambiguous. Trimming removed 8 bases at V and 1 base at J, with 8 bases between. Germline-derived CDR1 and CDR2 are SGHTA and FQGTGA. This CDR3 region has 12 residues. The CDR3 nucleotides are TGTGCCAGCGGACGGGAGAACACTGAAGCTTTCTTT. Translated, it gives CASGRENTEAFF.

This clone has a single count. The chain links TRBV28 to TRBJ2-2; weak D call: TRBD1 (5 bases). CDR3 length equals 14 residues. Germline V lookup: CDR1 MDHEN, CDR2 SYDVKM. The V end lost 8 bases, the J end lost 0 bases, and 10 bases lay between the germline ends. CDR3 sequence (DNA): TGTGCCAGCGAAGGACAACCGAACACCGGGGAGCTGTTTTTT. The encoded protein is CASEGQPNTGELFF.

The V gene is TRBV11-1, the J gene TRBJ2-1; D unresolved. V dropped 6 bases and J dropped 7 bases, with 10 bases sitting between them. Germline lookup yields CDR1 SGHAT and CDR2 FQDESV (reference sequence). This CDR3 comprises 12 residues. CDR3 DNA sequence: TGTGCCAGCAGTCAAAACAGAAATGAGCAGTTCTTC. Its protein product is CASSQNRNEQFF.

There are many counts of this clone. The CDR3: CATSTSYSNQPQHF. The CDR3 nucleotides are TGTGCCACATCGACAAGTTATAGCAATCAGCCCCAGCATTTT. The genes are TRBV7-9 and TRBJ1-5; unclear D gene. Between the trimmed V and J ends, which lost 10 bases and 0 bases, there was a span of 13 bases. This CDR3 is built from 14 residues. Per germline, CDR1 SEHNR and CDR2 FQNEAQ (reference sequence).

This clone occurred a few times. The V and J genes are TRBV18 and TRBJ1-5; TRBD1 is a possible D gene (6 bases). The CDR3 consists of 15 residues. The V and J ends lost 2 bases and 7 bases respectively, with 15 bases between them. In germline, CDR1 is KGHSH, CDR2 LQKENI. The CDR3 DNA follows: TGTGCCAGCTCACCAGACCGAGGGGGTTGGCAGCCCCAGCATTTT. This encodes CASSPDRGGWQPQHF.

This clone was found a few times. The V call is TRBV27, the J call TRBJ2-7; 7 bases map to TRBD1. Trimming removed 6 bases from V and 6 bases from J; junction bases left unmatched: 8. CDR3 length: 13 amino acids. Germline V gene sequence: CDR1 MNHEY, CDR2 SMNVEV (reference sequence). The CDR3: CASRRTGHGEQYF. In DNA, the CDR3 is TGTGCCAGCAGGAGGACAGGTCATGGCGAGCAGTACTTC.

The chain recombines TRBV7-3 with TRBJ1-5; perhaps TRBD1 as D (5 bases). V was clipped by 5 bases and J by 2 bases, with 13 bases between them. Looked up from germline, CDR1 is SGHTA and CDR2 is FQGTGA. The CDR3 runs to 15 residues. For the CDR3, the DNA is TGTGCCAGCAGCCCCGGGGGGAGGGGCAATCAGCCCCAGCATTTT. Translated: CASSPGGRGNQPQHF.

The V and J genes are TRBV2 and TRBJ1-2; 7 bases are a match to TRBD1. Germline values: CDR1 SNHLY, CDR2 FYNNEI. The V segment lost 2 bases and the J segment 3 bases; nucleotides outside the gene matches: 6. This CDR3 is built from 15 residues. The CDR3 nucleotides are TGTGCCAGCAGTGAAAGGGCCAGGGGGGACTATGGCTACACCTTC. Amino acids: CASSERARGDYGYTF.

This rearrangement joins TRBV6-4 to TRBJ2-4; perhaps TRBD2 as D (5 bases). V was cut by 7 bases and J by 0 bases, with 25 bases left in between. Germline CDR1 is MRHNA and CDR2 is SNTAGT. The CDR3 runs to 19 residues. Here the CDR3 DNA reads TGTGCCAGCAATTTCTTGTTTGGCGGGCCCGGACTAGCCAAAAACATTCAGTACTTC. Amino acids: CASNFLFGGPGLAKNIQYF.

The chain has TRBV4-1 and TRBJ2-3, with unresolved D. Germline V gene data show CDR1 as MGHRA and CDR2 as YSYEKL. Trimming stripped 0 bases from V and 5 bases from J, with 18 bases between. The CDR3 extends over 17 amino acids. The CDR3 region has the DNA TGCGCCAGCAGCCAAGATTGGGTAGGCGGTAGTCAAGATACGCAGTATTTT. This translates into CASSQDWVGGSQDTQYF.

The rearrangement uses TRBV21-1 and TRBJ1-1; TRBD1, the table's D call, was not compared with the DNA. TRBV21-1 corresponds to a pseudogene. CDR3 length equals 15 residues. CDR3 bases: TGTGCCATCACCGGGACAGGGGTACAGGGGGCTGAAGCTTTCTTT. It encodes CAITGTGVQGAEAFF.

V gene TRBV27 combines with J gene TRBJ2-7; D is possibly TRBD1 (6 bases). V lost 4 bases to trimming and J lost 6 bases, with 16 bases between them. Germline assignment: CDR1 MNHEY and CDR2 SMNVEV (reference sequence). The CDR3 sequence is 14 residues long. CDR3 nucleotides: TGTGCCAGCAGTTCAGGACAGTTCCTGCGCGAGCAGTACTTC. Protein: CASSSGQFLREQYF.

The gene calls are TRBV20-1 and TRBJ2-4; the D is unclear. V lost 2 bases to trimming and J lost 4 bases, with 3 bases between them. The germline CDR1 and CDR2 sequences are DFQATT and SNEGSKA (reference sequence). The CDR3 runs 11 residues. This CDR3 is CSARRKNIQYF. The CDR3, as DNA: TGCAGTGCTAGACGGAAAAACATTCAGTACTTC.

V and J are TRBV6-5 and TRBJ1-1, with D perhaps matching TRBD1 (6 bases). CDR1 and CDR2 from the germline V gene are MNHEY and SVGAGI. The ends were cut back, 6 bases at V and 1 base at J, with 9 bases in the middle. CDR3 size: 13 residues. The CDR3: CASRPTGNTEAFF. The CDR3 region has the DNA TGTGCCAGCAGACCGACAGGGAACACTGAAGCTTTCTTT.